Below are 24 T cell receptor beta chains sequenced from a single sample in a study of Ad26.COV2.S vaccination and SARS-CoV-2 variants. Documented treatment: about 20 received Ad26.COV2.S at low or high dose, single or two shots; several received placebo; per-sample allocation not given. Sampling took place 63 days after the first vaccine or placebo injection. Sequencing was performed with immunoSEQ multiplex PCR; in TCRdb, only in-frame clones are kept and a portion is missing. This table has fewer than 500,000 clones, less than 95% appearing once. This specimen was peripheral blood, taken in a trial of Ad26.COV2.S vaccine versus placebo. The receptors here all came from a person between 18 and 59 years old who received the Ad26.COV2.S COVID-19 vaccine or a placebo.

This clone has a single count. The chain couples TRBV29-1 to TRBJ2-3; the match to TRBD1 covers 7 bases. This CDR3 contains 13 residues. Germline assignment: CDR1 SQVTM and CDR2 ANQGSEA. Unmatched junction bases numbered 4, after V lost 7 bases and J lost 0 bases. The CDR3 loop reads CSGGQASTDTQYF. The CDR3 DNA follows: TGCAGCGGTGGACAGGCGAGCACAGATACGCAGTATTTT.

V is TRBV2 and J is TRBJ2-2; TRBD1 is a possible D gene (5 bases). Between the trimmed V and J ends, which lost 6 bases and 2 bases, there was a span of 13 bases. Germline V gives CDR1 SNHLY, CDR2 FYNNEI. CDR3 length: 15 amino acids. The CDR3 region is CASSPWTSNTGELFF. CDR3 sequence (DNA): TGTGCCAGCAGCCCCTGGACATCTAACACCGGGGAGCTGTTTTTT. The entire variable domain, with the rest obtained from reference TRBV2 and TRBJ2-2, is as follows: EPEVTQTPSHQVTQMGQEVILRCVPISNHLYFYWYRQILGQKVEFLVSFYNNEISEKSEIFDDQFSVERPDGSNFTLKIRSTKLEDSAMYFCASSPWTSNTGELFFGEGSRLTVL.

The V and J genes are TRBV5-4 and TRBJ1-1; no clear D. From germline, CDR1 is SGHNT and CDR2 YYREEE (reference sequence). The CDR3 loop spans 17 amino acids. Trimming left V 0 bases short and J 1 base short, with 16 bases between. The CDR3 nucleotides are TGTGCCAGCAGCTTGGCGGGTCGAACTCTAGCGAACACTGAAGCTTTCTTT. Protein sequence: CASSLAGRTLANTEAFF.

V is TRBV6-5 and J is TRBJ1-6; TRBD1 matches at 7 bases. J was trimmed by 7 bases and V by 5 bases; bases with no gene match: 5. The CDR3 runs 14 residues. Germline CDR1 reads MNHEY; CDR2 reads SVGAGI. The CDR3 loop is CASSHRGENSPLHF. CDR3 nucleotide sequence: TGTGCCAGCAGTCACAGGGGTGAAAATTCACCCCTCCACTTT.

The chain recombines TRBV7-3 with TRBJ2-3; 9 nucleotides match TRBD1. The CDR3 loop spans 14 amino acids. V gave up 4 bases and J gave up 4 bases; unmatched junction bases: 3. The germline V gene has CDR1 SGHTA and CDR2 FQGTGA. The CDR3 DNA is TGTGCCAGCAGCTCCACAGGGGGCCCAGATACGCAGTATTTT. Its protein is CASSSTGGPDTQYF.

The gene calls are TRBV24-1 and TRBJ2-7; the match to TRBD1 covers 10 bases. The CDR3 is 19 residues long. Germline-derived CDR1 and CDR2 are KGHDR and SFDVKD. V lost 1 base, J lost 4 bases, and 15 bases stayed unmatched. The CDR3 loop reads CATSDFRVTDRGYPYEQYF. DNA of the CDR3: TGTGCCACCAGTGATTTTAGGGTAACGGACAGGGGGTATCCTTACGAGCAGTACTTC.

CDR3 amino acids: CASSPRFRGYNSPLHF. The CDR3 bases are TGTGCCAGCAGTCCCCGGTTCCGGGGCTATAATTCACCCCTCCACTTT. This chain links TRBV27 with TRBJ1-6; D gene ambiguous. The CDR3 has 16 residues. V shed 5 bases and J shed 3 bases, with 14 bases lying between them. The germline CDR1 and CDR2 sequences are MNHEY and SMNVEV (reference sequence).

J is TRBJ1-3 and V is TRBV9, with TRBD1 as a possible D gene (5 bases). CDR3 length equals 16 residues. The germline CDR1 and CDR2 sequences are SGDLS and YYNGEE. V was shortened by 3 bases and J by 0 bases, with 13 bases between the two germline ends. The CDR3 loop is CASSGGLASSGNTIYF. The CDR3 region has the DNA TGTGCCAGCAGCGGGGGACTCGCGAGCTCTGGAAACACCATATATTTT. The full variable domain, completed using reference TRBV9 and TRBJ1-3, is DSGVTQTPKHLITATGQRVTLRCSPRSGDLSVYWYQQSLDQGLQFLIQYYNGEERAKGNILERFSAQQFPDLHSELNLSSLELGDSALYFCASSGGLASSGNTIYFGEGSWLTVV.

The CDR3 coding sequence is TGTGCCAGCAGCCAACCGGGGCTAGCGGGAGGGACCCCCTCCTACGAGCAGTACTTC. Protein product: CASSQPGLAGGTPSYEQYF. The genes are TRBV3-1 (or the pseudogene TRBV3-2) and TRBJ2-7; 12 bases are shared with TRBD2. CDR3 length: 19 amino acids. With V trimmed by 2 bases and J by 0 bases, 11 bases remained unmatched. Germline V gene lookup returns CDR1 LGHDT and CDR2 YNNKEL (reference sequence).

The sample holds one count of this clone. This chain joins TRBV11-2 and TRBJ1-6; D is unresolved. The germline V gene encodes CDR1 SGHAT and CDR2 FQNNGV. The length of the CDR3 is 17 residues. The V and J ends lost 6 bases and 0 bases respectively, with 15 bases between them. CDR3 residues: CASRQGGRASYNSPLHF. The CDR3 DNA reads TGTGCCAGCAGGCAAGGCGGTAGGGCCTCCTATAATTCACCCCTCCACTTT. Full variable domain (rest looked up from reference TRBV11-2 and TRBJ1-6): EAGVAQSPRYKIIEKRQSVAFWCNPISGHATLYWYQQILGQGPKLLIQFQNNGVVDDSQLPKDRFSAERLKGVDSTLKIQPAKLEDSAVYLCASRQGGRASYNSPLHFGNGTRLTVT.

V gene TRBV2 combines with J gene TRBJ2-5; D may be TRBD1 or TRBD2 (5 bases each). V lost 6 bases, J lost 1 base, and 15 bases lay in between. Germline V CDR1 and CDR2: SNHLY, FYNNEI. The CDR3 is made up of 15 amino acids. The CDR3 bases are TGTGCCAGCAGGCCGGGACCGATGATCCAAGAGACCCAGTACTTC. It encodes CASRPGPMIQETQYF.

The rearrangement links TRBV28 to TRBJ2-1, with 12 bases lining up with TRBD2. The V and J ends lost 4 bases and 4 bases, in that order; junction bases with no gene match: 14. The germline V gene has CDR1 MDHEN and CDR2 SYDVKM. The CDR3 contains 19 residues. The CDR3 reads CASSSQTGRTSGIYNEQFF. CDR3 nucleotides: TGTGCCAGCAGTTCCCAGACAGGGAGGACTAGCGGGATTTACAATGAGCAGTTCTTC.

The chain recombines TRBV2 with TRBJ2-5; weak D call: TRBD2 (6 bases). This CDR3 comprises 14 residues. The V gene lost 4 bases and the J gene lost 2 bases, with 11 bases spanning the gap. Germline CDR1 is SNHLY and CDR2 is FYNNEI. DNA of the CDR3: TGTGCCAGCAGTGGCGGGACCTATCAAGAGACCCAGTACTTC. It translates to CASSGGTYQETQYF.

The chain couples TRBV25-1 to TRBJ2-1, with TRBD2 identical over 10 bases. CDR1 is MGHDK, CDR2 SYGVNS, per germline. V dropped 4 bases and J dropped 0; count of bases not matched to a gene: 9. There are 18 residues in the CDR3. The CDR3 coding sequence is TGTGCCAGCAGTGGCGGACTAGCGGAAGTGGTCTCCTACAATGAGCAGTTCTTC. The encoded protein is CASSGGLAEVVSYNEQFF.

The chain joins TRBV23-1 to TRBJ2-1, with D unresolved. TRBV23-1 is assigned to the ORF class and has an uncertain function. V gave up 0 bases and J gave up 0 bases, with 21 bases separating them. This CDR3 comprises 20 residues. The CDR3 DNA sequence: TGCGCCAGCAGTCAATCGAAGGACCGTAAGACCCTTAGCTCCTACAATGAGCAGTTCTTC. Encoded protein: CASSQSKDRKTLSSYNEQFF.

This rearrangement joins TRBV6-6 to TRBJ2-5; possibly TRBD1 for D (7 bases). The CDR3 loop spans 16 amino acids. V was cut by 5 bases and J by 2 bases, with 18 bases left in between. Germline V CDR1 and CDR2: MNHNY, SVGAGI (reference sequence). The CDR3 reads CASSSQQGRGQETQYF. The CDR3 coding sequence is TGTGCCAGCAGTAGCCAACAGGGGCGGGGACAAGAGACCCAGTACTTC.

The gene calls are TRBV6-1 and TRBJ1-1; D remains unclear. Trimming stripped 0 bases from V and 3 bases from J, with 14 bases between. The CDR3 runs to 16 residues. Germline-derived CDR1 and CDR2 are MNHNS and SASEGT. CDR3 protein: CASSEAKGGWYTEAFF. In DNA form, the CDR3 reads TGTGCCAGCAGTGAAGCAAAGGGCGGATGGTACACTGAAGCTTTCTTT.

The chain combines TRBV28 with TRBJ2-5, with D perhaps matching TRBD1 (5 bases). Germline CDR1 is MDHEN and CDR2 is SYDVKM. This CDR3 contains 13 residues. The V end lost 11 bases, the J end lost 3 bases, and 16 bases lay between the germline ends. CDR3 amino acids: CAASRLGEETQYF. The DNA for the CDR3 is TGTGCCGCTTCGAGGTTAGGGGAAGAGACCCAGTACTTC.

In its sample, this clone was seen a few times. The chain employs TRBV30 and TRBJ1-5; tentatively, D is TRBD1 (5 bases). V was clipped by 1 base and J by 6 bases, with 10 bases between them. This CDR3 is 13 amino acids long. Per the germline V gene, CDR1 is GTSNPN and CDR2 is SVGIG (reference sequence). The CDR3 coding sequence is TGTGCCTGGAGTGGGCAGGGCGGTCAGCCCCAGCATTTT. Protein: CAWSGQGGQPQHF.

The rearrangement uses TRBV24-1 and TRBJ2-7; a weak D match, TRBD2 (5 bases). The CDR3 loop spans 16 amino acids. The germline V and J ends were trimmed by 3 bases and 5 bases, with 19 bases remaining between them. The germline V gene encodes CDR1 KGHDR and CDR2 SFDVKD. The CDR3 loop reads CATSDPAAGERNEQYF. For the CDR3, the DNA is TGTGCCACCAGTGATCCCGCGGCAGGAGAGCGGAACGAGCAGTACTTC.

The J gene is TRBJ2-1, the V gene TRBV5-1, with D perhaps TRBD2 (6 bases). This CDR3 spans 15 amino acids. Germline V gene sequence: CDR1 SGHRS, CDR2 YFSETQ. The germline V and J ends were trimmed by 6 bases and 4 bases, with 17 bases remaining between them. CDR3: CASKGGTYRYNEQFF. CDR3 coding DNA: TGCGCCAGCAAGGGCGGGACTTATCGATACAATGAGCAGTTCTTC.

This clone was counted a single time. The V call is TRBV18, the J call TRBJ1-4; 9 nucleotides agree with TRBD1. V was clipped by 6 bases and J by 8 bases; unmatched bases: 7. This CDR3 comprises 14 residues. From germline, CDR1 is KGHSH and CDR2 LQKENI. The CDR3 sequence: CASSLGQGSEKLFF. The CDR3 region has the DNA TGTGCCAGCTCGCTGGGACAGGGTAGCGAAAAACTGTTTTTT.

The chain combines TRBV3-1 (or the pseudogene TRBV3-2) with TRBJ2-1; D is ambiguous. The germline gives CDR1 LGHDT, CDR2 YNNKEL (reference sequence). This CDR3 has 15 amino acids. Trimming pared 4 bases from V and 3 bases from J, leaving 13 bases between. CDR3 in amino acids: CASSPHLSNYNEQFF. CDR3 DNA: TGTGCCAGCAGCCCCCACCTCTCCAACTACAATGAGCAGTTCTTC.

The chain carries TRBV20-1 and TRBJ2-1, with 7 bases identical to TRBD2. This CDR3 has 15 amino acids. Trimming at V came to 3 bases and at J to 4 bases, leaving 9 bases not matched to a gene. Per the germline V gene, CDR1 is DFQATT and CDR2 is SNEGSKA (reference sequence). The CDR3 loop is CSASGASGAYNEQFF. CDR3 coding DNA: TGCAGTGCTAGTGGGGCTAGCGGAGCTTACAATGAGCAGTTCTTC.